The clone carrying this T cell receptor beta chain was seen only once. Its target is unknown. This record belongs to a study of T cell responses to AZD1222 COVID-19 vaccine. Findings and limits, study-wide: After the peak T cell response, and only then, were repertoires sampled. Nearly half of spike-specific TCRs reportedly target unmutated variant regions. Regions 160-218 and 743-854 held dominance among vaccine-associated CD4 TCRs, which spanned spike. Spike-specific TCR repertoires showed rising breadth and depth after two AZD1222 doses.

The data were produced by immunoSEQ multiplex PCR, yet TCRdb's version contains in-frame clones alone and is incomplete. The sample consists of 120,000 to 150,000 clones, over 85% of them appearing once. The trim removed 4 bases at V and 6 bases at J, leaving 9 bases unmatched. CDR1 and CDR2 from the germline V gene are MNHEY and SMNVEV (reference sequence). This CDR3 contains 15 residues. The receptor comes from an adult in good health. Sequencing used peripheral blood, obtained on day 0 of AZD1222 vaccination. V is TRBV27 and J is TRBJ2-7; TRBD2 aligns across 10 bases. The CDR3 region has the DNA TGTGCCAGCAGTTCATCAGCGGGAGGGCCTTTCGAGCAGTACTTC. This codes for CASSSSAGGPFEQYF.